The present T cell receptor (beta chain) was sequenced within a study of T cells in Graves' hyperthyroidism and ophthalmopathy. The germline V gene has CDR1 SEHNR and CDR2 FQNEAQ (reference sequence). The CDR3 is 14 residues long. V lost 1 base, J lost 5 bases, and 11 bases lay in between. What was amplified from RNA transcripts were TCR beta CDR3 regions. First-round RT-PCR of the TCR CDR3 relied on the HTBI primer set. TCRdb re-derived calls from the multiplex PCR reads in MiXCR, one entry per CDR3 protein. Of around 350,000 distinct CDR3 sequences in the sample, over 15% were seen once. This clonotype was detected a few times.

The source material was blood. This TCR came from a woman aged 18-29 years with Graves' hyperthyroidism. V is TRBV7-9 and J is TRBJ1-1; D is unclear. The CDR3 loop reads CASSLEGWLTEAFF. The CDR3 bases are TGTGCCAGCAGCTTAGAAGGGTGGTTGACTGAAGCTTTCTTT.